Listed below are T cell receptor beta chains from one sample, sequenced in a study of CD8+ T cells in alopecia areata. Some clones are missing from TCRdb's copy, which holds only in-frame ones; the method was immunoSEQ multiplex PCR. The table shows roughly 120,000 clones, with approximately 38% occurring only once. Material for sequencing was CD4+ T cells sorted from blood. The receptors come from a human donor with alopecia areata. CDR3s include the opening cysteine and the closing phenylalanine or tryptophan. A D gene is named only where the DNA matches it firmly. A clone size is listed for some rows: how often the clone was seen (once, few, many), or a class if it is expanded.

v_gene: TRBV7-6
d_gene: TRBD2
j_gene: TRBJ2-2
abundance: .
CDR3aa: CASSPGGRGTGELFF
CDR3nt: TGTGCCAGCAGCCCAGGCGGGAGAGGCACCGGGGAGCTGTTTTTT

v_gene: TRBV29-1
d_gene: .
j_gene: TRBJ1-4
abundance: few
CDR3aa: CSVKGLFHEKLFF
CDR3nt: TGCAGCGTCAAAGGCCTTTTTCATGAAAAACTGTTTTTT

v_gene: TRBV5-1
d_gene: .
j_gene: TRBJ1-1
abundance: .
CDR3aa: CASSLELGRLNTEAFF
CDR3nt: TGCGCCAGCAGCTTGGAGTTGGGTAGGTTGAACACTGAAGCTTTCTTT

v_gene: TRBV19
d_gene: .
j_gene: TRBJ2-5
abundance: .
CDR3aa: CATGQSLLQETQYF
CDR3nt: TGTGCCACCGGACAGAGCCTCCTCCAAGAGACCCAGTACTTC

v_gene: TRBV5-1
d_gene: .
j_gene: TRBJ2-7
abundance: .
CDR3aa: CASSQNLGAYEQYF
CDR3nt: TGCGCCAGCAGCCAAAACCTCGGGGCCTACGAGCAGTACTTC

v_gene: TRBV30
d_gene: .
j_gene: TRBJ2-2
abundance: .
CDR3aa: CAWELIIGELFF
CDR3nt: TGTGCCTGGGAGCTGATCATCGGGGAGCTGTTTTTT

v_gene: TRBV5-6
d_gene: TRBD1
j_gene: TRBJ2-1
abundance: .
CDR3aa: CASRPGQRSNEQFF
CDR3nt: TGTGCCAGCAGACCGGGACAGAGGTCAAATGAGCAGTTCTTC

v_gene: TRBV2
d_gene: TRBD1
j_gene: TRBJ1-5
abundance: .
CDR3aa: CASRGQGSYSNQPQHF
CDR3nt: TGTGCCAGCAGAGGACAGGGCTCATATAGCAATCAGCCCCAGCATTTT

v_gene: TRBV30
d_gene: .
j_gene: TRBJ2-3
abundance: once
CDR3aa: CAHGTRGRLFTDTQYF
CDR3nt: TGTGCCCACGGGACGAGGGGGAGGCTATTCACAGATACGCAGTATTTT

v_gene: TRBV29-1
d_gene: .
j_gene: TRBJ1-2
abundance: few
CDR3aa: CSALYRARGYTF
CDR3nt: TGCAGCGCTTTATACAGGGCTAGGGGCTACACCTTC

v_gene: TRBV11-2
d_gene: .
j_gene: TRBJ2-7
abundance: .
CDR3aa: CASSLVGAEQYF
CDR3nt: TGTGCCAGCAGCTTAGTCGGGGCCGAGCAGTACTTC

v_gene: TRBV6-6
d_gene: .
j_gene: TRBJ2-2
abundance: .
CDR3aa: CAISEDPNGRELFF
CDR3nt: TGTGCCATCAGTGAGGACCCAAATGGTCGGGAGCTGTTTTTT

v_gene: TRBV6-5
d_gene: .
j_gene: TRBJ1-3
abundance: once
CDR3aa: CASSLTGSTGNTIYF
CDR3nt: TGTGCCAGCAGTCTGACAGGTTCGACTGGAAACACCATATATTTT

v_gene: TRBV7-2
d_gene: .
j_gene: TRBJ2-5
abundance: .
CDR3aa: CASSSMGRMQETQYF
CDR3nt: TGTGCCAGCAGCTCGATGGGGCGGATGCAAGAGACCCAGTACTTC

v_gene: TRBV23-1
d_gene: TRBD1
j_gene: TRBJ2-7
abundance: few
CDR3aa: CASKTSLGTGGGEQYF
CDR3nt: TGCGCCAGCAAAACCTCACTTGGGACAGGGGGCGGCGAGCAGTACTTC

v_gene: TRBV18
d_gene: TRBD1
j_gene: TRBJ2-7
abundance: .
CDR3aa: CASSPQSGQGVEQYF
CDR3nt: TGTGCCAGCTCACCACAGAGCGGACAGGGGGTCGAGCAGTACTTC